This passage covers 20 T cell receptor beta chains from one sample sequenced in a study of blood T cell repertoires in COVID-19. Some clones are missing from TCRdb's copy, which holds only in-frame ones; the method was immunoSEQ multiplex PCR. The table records around 320,000 clones, roughly nine tenths of them present only once. The specimen was PBMCs or T cells enriched from blood (not recorded which). These receptors came from a woman aged 45-65 years who had been exposed to COVID-19.

The chain carries TRBV4-1 and TRBJ1-6, with D uncertain. This CDR3 has 16 amino acids. Germline-derived CDR1 and CDR2 are MGHRA and YSYEKL. V lost 1 base, J lost 5 bases, and 12 bases lay in between. CDR3 loop: CASSQGPHSDNSPLHF. CDR3 coding DNA: TGCGCCAGCAGCCAAGGACCGCACAGTGATAATTCACCCCTCCACTTT.

The DNA of the CDR3 is TGTGCCAGCAGTATCAGTAAGGGGGGCTACACCTTC. Translating gives CASSISKGGYTF. The gene calls are TRBV28 and TRBJ1-2; D possibly corresponds to TRBD1 (5 bases). Germline CDR1 MDHEN, CDR2 SYDVKM. This CDR3 comprises 12 residues. With 5 bases removed from V and 8 bases from J, the gap between germline ends came to 12 bases.

This sequence joins TRBV28 and TRBJ2-2; 10 nucleotides line up with TRBD2. The trim removed 8 bases at V and 2 bases at J, leaving 2 bases unmatched. CDR3 length: 14 amino acids. Germline-derived CDR1 and CDR2 are MDHEN and SYDVKM. CDR3 bases: TGTGCCAGCGTAGCGGGGGGCAACACCGGGGAGCTGTTTTTT. Protein product: CASVAGGNTGELFF.

The J gene is TRBJ1-3, the V gene TRBV4-1, with D perhaps matching TRBD1 (5 bases). CDR1 and CDR2 (germline): MGHRA, YSYEKL. This CDR3 comprises 16 residues. The V gene lost 0 bases and the J gene lost 7 bases, with 16 bases spanning the gap. CDR3 loop: CASSQEAGQLPNTIYF. The CDR3 DNA reads TGCGCCAGCAGCCAAGAGGCAGGGCAGCTGCCGAACACCATATATTTT.

The chain links TRBV6-4 to TRBJ2-2, with D possibly matching TRBD1 (5 bases). V shed 0 bases and J shed 3 bases, with 11 bases lying between them. The CDR3 totals 16 residues. Germline CDR1 reads MRHNA; CDR2 reads SNTAGT. The CDR3: CASSDSGRVYTGELFF. The CDR3, as DNA: TGTGCCAGCAGTGACTCCGGCAGGGTTTACACCGGGGAGCTGTTTTTT.

This chain joins TRBV2 and TRBJ2-2, with D possibly matching TRBD1 (6 bases). The V end was cut by 6 bases, the J end by 5 bases, with 10 bases between. The CDR3 contains 13 residues. Per the germline V gene, CDR1 is SNHLY and CDR2 is FYNNEI. CDR3 sequence: CASRQTGTGELFF. The DNA of the CDR3 is TGTGCCAGCAGACAAACAGGGACCGGGGAGCTGTTTTTT. Full variable domain (rest looked up from reference TRBV2 and TRBJ2-2): EPEVTQTPSHQVTQMGQEVILRCVPISNHLYFYWYRQILGQKVEFLVSFYNNEISEKSEIFDDQFSVERPDGSNFTLKIRSTKLEDSAMYFCASRQTGTGELFFGEGSRLTVL.

The count of this clone is one. The V call is TRBV12-3 or TRBV12-4, the J call TRBJ1-2; D is perhaps TRBD1 (5 bases). V lost 6 bases, J lost 2 bases, and 10 bases lay in between. The CDR3 contains 13 residues. CDR3 residues: CASRPGLNYGYTF. In DNA, the CDR3 is TGTGCCAGCAGACCAGGGCTCAACTATGGCTACACCTTC.

Only one count was recorded for this clone. The chain joins TRBV9 to TRBJ1-2, with D perhaps TRBD1 (5 bases). Per germline, CDR1 SGDLS and CDR2 YYNGEE. V lost 0 bases, J lost 10 bases, and 28 bases lay in between. The CDR3 is 18 amino acids. The CDR3 coding sequence is TGTGCCAGCAGCGTAGCTGACAGTATACGGGCAAACAAGAAGGACTACACCTTC. Translated, it gives CASSVADSIRANKKDYTF.

The V gene is TRBV15, the J gene TRBJ2-7; TRBD1 agrees at 8 bases. The V and J ends lost 1 base and 5 bases, in that order; junction bases with no gene match: 10. Germline V lookup: CDR1 LNHNV, CDR2 YYDKDF (reference sequence). The CDR3 totals 16 residues. This CDR3 reads CATSRGGTGGVNEQYF. CDR3 in DNA: TGTGCCACCAGCAGAGGGGGGACAGGCGGCGTGAACGAGCAGTACTTC.

The chain is built from TRBV29-1 and TRBJ1-6, with TRBD1 matching over 8 bases. Per the germline V gene, CDR1 is SQVTM and CDR2 is ANQGSEA. This CDR3 is built from 16 residues. J gave up 4 bases and V 4 bases, and 9 bases lay outside the gene matches. The CDR3 region is CSVGSRDRQYNSPLHF. CDR3 DNA sequence: TGCAGCGTTGGAAGCCGGGACAGGCAATATAATTCACCCCTCCACTTT.

The chain links TRBV18 to TRBJ2-7; perhaps TRBD2 as D (6 bases). Per the germline V gene, CDR1 is KGHSH and CDR2 is LQKENI. Trimming pared 6 bases from V and 4 bases from J, leaving 25 bases between. This CDR3 spans 17 amino acids. The CDR3 DNA reads as TGTGCCAGCTCCCGACCCCGGGGGTCGCCCATTGCGTACGAGCAGTACTTC. The encoded protein is CASSRPRGSPIAYEQYF.

The gene calls are TRBV5-1 and TRBJ2-1; weak D call: TRBD1 (6 bases). The CDR3 is 15 amino acids. Trimming removed 0 bases at V and 6 bases at J, with 13 bases between. CDR1 and CDR2 (germline): SGHRS, YFSETQ. The CDR3 is CASSLGAGASNEQFF. The CDR3, as DNA: TGCGCCAGCAGCTTGGGGGCAGGGGCAAGCAATGAGCAGTTCTTC. The whole variable domain, filled in from reference TRBV5-1 and TRBJ2-1, reads KAGVTQTPRYLIKTRGQQVTLSCSPISGHRSVSWYQQTPGQGLQFLFEYFSETQRNKGNFPGRFSGRQFSNSRSEMNVSTLELGDSALYLCASSLGAGASNEQFFGPGTRLTVL.

V and J are TRBV6-4 and TRBJ2-5, with D possibly being TRBD1 (5 bases). Germline V gene data show CDR1 as MRHNA and CDR2 as SNTAGT. There are 13 residues in the CDR3. Deletions cut 3 bases from V and 9 bases from J, with 14 bases between. This chain's CDR3 is CASSEGREGAQYF. CDR3 coding DNA: TGTGCCAGCAGTGAGGGCAGGGAAGGGGCCCAGTACTTC.

The CDR3 DNA sequence: TGTGCCAGCAGTTTACGAGGGACTCTAACAAATGAAAAACTGTTTTTT. Translation: CASSLRGTLTNEKLFF. The gene calls are TRBV28 and TRBJ1-4; TRBD1 is a possible D gene (5 bases). Deletions cut 2 bases from V and 5 bases from J, with 15 bases between. CDR3 length equals 16 residues. Germline V lookup: CDR1 MDHEN, CDR2 SYDVKM.

The chain joins TRBV21-1 to TRBJ1-5; the table assigns TRBD1, which was not confirmed against the DNA. TRBV21-1 is an annotated pseudogene. The CDR3 has 20 amino acids. The DNA of the CDR3 is TGTGCCAGCAGCAATAGGACAAACCCCGTTCCCTCTTATAGCAATCAGCCCCAGCATTTT. Its protein is CASSNRTNPVPSYSNQPQHF.

About this clone: Other DNA sequences from this sample encode an identical CDR3 as well. The chain couples TRBV20-1 to TRBJ2-7; D unresolved. Germline values: CDR1 DFQATT, CDR2 SNEGSKA (reference sequence). Trimming removed 5 bases at V and 1 base at J, with 6 bases between. This CDR3 contains 11 residues. DNA for the CDR3: TGCAGTGCTCTAAGTTCCTACGAGCAGTACTTC. Encoded protein: CSALSSYEQYF.

The gene calls are TRBV28 and TRBJ2-5, with a tentative D call TRBD2 (5 bases). The CDR3 contains 20 residues. Per the germline V gene, CDR1 is MDHEN and CDR2 is SYDVKM. V was shortened by 5 bases and J by 4 bases, with 32 bases between the two germline ends. CDR3 sequence: CASSPTPSGSVMGWGETQYF. CDR3 in DNA: TGTGCCAGCAGTCCAACCCCCTCGGGATCAGTAATGGGCTGGGGAGAGACCCAGTACTTC.

The chain combines TRBV7-9 with TRBJ1-5; a possible D gene is TRBD1 (5 bases). V dropped 8 bases and J dropped 2 bases, with 19 bases sitting between them. The V gene's germline CDR1 is SEHNR and CDR2 FQNEAQ (reference sequence). This CDR3 spans 16 amino acids. CDR3 loop: CASAPTGVGGNQPQHF. The CDR3 bases are TGTGCCAGCGCGCCCACGGGGGTCGGAGGCAATCAGCCCCAGCATTTT.

The V call is TRBV6-1, the J call TRBJ2-1, with D perhaps matching TRBD1 (6 bases). The V gene lost 2 bases and the J gene lost 2 bases, with 10 bases spanning the gap. The CDR3 has 15 amino acids. Germline assignment: CDR1 MNHNS and CDR2 SASEGT. In nucleotides, the CDR3 is TGTGCCAGCAGTGAATACCAGGGGACCTACAATGAGCAGTTCTTC. It specifies CASSEYQGTYNEQFF.

The genes are TRBV6-5 and TRBJ2-5; the match to TRBD2 covers 10 bases. V trimming: 6 bases; J trimming: 5 bases; junction bases outside the gene matches: 9. Germline assignment: CDR1 MNHEY and CDR2 SVGAGI. This CDR3 contains 15 residues. Here the CDR3 reads CASSHSSGGGETQYF. For the CDR3, the DNA is TGTGCCAGCAGCCACTCTAGCGGGGGAGGTGAGACCCAGTACTTC.